This T cell receptor beta chain was recovered during a study of T-cell reconstitution after alpha-beta-depleted transplantation in children (dated by TCRdb to the mid-2010s). Regarding the research as a whole: Using TCR repertoire profiling, the study quantitatively followed how T-cell immune reconstitution unfolded in children after TCRalphabeta/CD19-depleted allogeneic hematopoietic cell transplantation.

The method was PCR. Sequencing was performed on an Illumina HiSeq 2500. To normalize quantification of the TCRbeta repertoire, the TCR libraries were built with molecular barcoding that relied on unique molecular identifiers. TCRdb handled the public reads itself, with Q25 trimming in fastp and clone calling in MiXCR, and kept productive beta chains. Rows with a matching CDR3 protein are joined into one entry that keeps the most common DNA and genes. The sample contains some 200,000 distinct CDR3 sequences, roughly 9.1% of them found a single time. About a third of the sample belongs to the ten largest clones. Concerning this clonotype: The target of this receptor is not known. This sequence may be a read error, since a much larger clone differs from it by one base.

The germline V gene encodes CDR1 DFQATT and CDR2 SNEGSKA (reference sequence). From the cysteine up to the phenylalanine, the CDR3 has a length of 15 residues. CDR3 DNA is the only sequence kept; it has 45 bases, read in frame from the first base. Germline trimming amounts to 4 bases on V and 8 bases on J, with 9 as the count of junction bases outside the gene matches. The sample's treatment or condition label is to be understood as: allogeneic hematopoietic cell transplantation with graft depleted of TCRalphabeta T cells and CD19 B cells. The children who served as transplant recipients had been given grafts of TCRalphabeta/CD19-depleted allogeneic hematopoietic cells. Paper-wide results and their limitations: The apparently early alphabetaT-cell count recovery about two months after transplant was reportedly dependent on only several hundred rapidly expanded clones derived from non-depleted graft cells. Over the following months the frequencies of hyperexpanded clones went down, and after one year T-cell counts and TCRbeta diversity were mostly credited to newly produced T cells. In some patients, high TCRbeta diversity at day 60 was attributed to recipient T cells and intrathymic progenitors that had survived conditioning.

The source is a male patient between 2 and 15 years old who had a stem cell transplant for acute myeloid leukemia, so the T cells may come from the graft donor. The V gene is TRBV20-1 and the J gene is TRBJ2-1, with 12 central nucleotides matching TRBD1. Sequencing was performed on PBMCs, mostly from graft donor cells, taken 360 days after TCRalphabeta/CD19-depleted stem cell transplant. The DNA reads as follows: TGCAGTGCTATAGATCCGGGACAGGGGGCCTATGAGCAGTTCTTC. Its coded protein is CSAIDPGQGAYEQFF.